These 30 T cell receptor beta chains were sequenced from one sample in a study of CD8 T cells in ankylosing spondylitis. TCRdb processed the 5' RACE reads anew with MiXCR; each CDR3 protein has one entry. The sample includes under 15,000 distinct CDR3 sequences, about 2.7% of them seen just once. Sequenced sample: blood, either unsorted or a sorted T cell fraction (not recorded which). These receptors were obtained from a male donor with ankylosing spondylitis or in good health (not recorded which).

The sample holds many counts of this clonotype. The chain is built from TRBV9 and TRBJ2-7; D is uncertain. The CDR3 is 14 residues long. Trimming took 4 bases from V and 0 from J, leaving 11 bases between them. From germline, CDR1 is SGDLS and CDR2 YYNGEE. CDR3 residues: CASSLYWSSYEQYF. CDR3 DNA sequence: TGTGCCAGCAGCCTCTACTGGAGCTCCTACGAGCAGTACTTC.

This clonotype was recorded at least ten times. This rearrangement joins TRBV9 to TRBJ2-3; 7 bases align to TRBD2. Looked up from germline, CDR1 is SGDLS and CDR2 is YYNGEE. Trimming at V came to 4 bases and at J to 2 bases, leaving 10 bases not matched to a gene. The length of the CDR3 is 16 residues. The chain's CDR3 is CASSSIGRGTTDTQYF. The CDR3 nucleotides are TGTGCCAGCAGCTCGATCGGGCGGGGGACCACAGATACGCAGTATTTT.

This clonotype occurred many times. The rearrangement joins TRBV9 to TRBJ1-2; 8 bases agree with TRBD1. CDR1 and CDR2 from the germline V gene are SGDLS and YYNGEE. The CDR3 runs 17 residues. V trimming: 3 bases; J trimming: 4 bases; junction bases outside the gene matches: 14. This CDR3 is CASSGRDRREFGYGYTF. CDR3 nucleotide sequence: TGTGCCAGCAGCGGCCGGGACAGGCGAGAATTTGGCTATGGCTACACCTTC.

This clonotype was recorded many times. The chain recombines TRBV9 with TRBJ1-4, with D possibly TRBD1 on 5 matching bases. Germline V gives CDR1 SGDLS, CDR2 YYNGEE. This CDR3 comprises 15 residues. V gave up 0 bases and J gave up 13 bases, with 19 bases separating them. Here the CDR3 reads CASSVELGHPGGLFF. CDR3 in DNA: TGTGCCAGCAGCGTAGAACTCGGTCATCCTGGGGGACTGTTTTTT.

The chain couples TRBV9 to TRBJ2-2; 8 nucleotides agree with TRBD2. The length of the CDR3 is 18 residues. The J segment lost 3 bases and the V segment lost 3 bases, leaving 13 bases of the junction unmatched. CDR1 is SGDLS, CDR2 YYNGEE, per germline. CDR3 nucleotides: TGTGCCAGCAGCGCTGACGAGAGGGCGGGAGGTGACACCGGGGAGCTGTTTTTT. It specifies CASSADERAGGDTGELFF.

This clonotype appeared many times. CDR3 sequence reads: CASTSGDRANTGELFF. The CDR3 nucleotides read TGTGCCAGCACATCGGGGGACAGAGCGAACACCGGGGAGCTGTTTTTT. The chain couples TRBV9 to TRBJ2-2, with a tentative D call TRBD1 (7 bases). CDR3 size: 16 residues. V was clipped by 6 bases and J by 0 bases, with 15 bases between them. Germline assignment: CDR1 SGDLS and CDR2 YYNGEE.

This clonotype has at least ten counts. The V gene is TRBV9, the J gene TRBJ2-5, with D hard to call. CDR1 is SGDLS, CDR2 YYNGEE, per germline. The CDR3 is 12 amino acids. Trimming removed 2 bases from V and 4 bases from J, with 6 bases in between. The CDR3 DNA is TGTGCCAGCAGCGTTGGGTCAGAGACCCAGTACTTC. Translation: CASSVGSETQYF.

In this sample, this clonotype is medium-sized. The chain couples TRBV9 to TRBJ2-2; possibly TRBD2 for D (6 bases). Germline loops: CDR1 SGDLS, CDR2 YYNGEE. CDR3 length equals 15 residues. V dropped 0 bases and J dropped 3 bases, with 9 bases sitting between them. In DNA form, the CDR3 reads TGTGCCAGCAGCGTAGGAGGAGGGGACACCGGGGAGCTGTTTTTT. This sequence encodes CASSVGGGDTGELFF.

This clonotype was seen at least ten times. The rearrangement uses TRBV9 and TRBJ2-1; TRBD2 agrees at 9 bases. Trimming at V came to 4 bases and at J to 4 bases, leaving 6 bases not matched to a gene. The CDR3 length is 15 residues. Per germline, CDR1 SGDLS and CDR2 YYNGEE. CDR3 in DNA: TGTGCCAGCAGCTTACGACTAGCGGATTACAATGAGCAGTTCTTC. Translation gives CASSLRLADYNEQFF. Complete variable domain (other parts from reference TRBV9 and TRBJ2-1): DSGVTQTPKHLITATGQRVTLRCSPRSGDLSVYWYQQSLDQGLQFLIQYYNGEERAKGNILERFSAQQFPDLHSELNLSSLELGDSALYFCASSLRLADYNEQFFGPGTRLTVL.

In this sample, this clonotype turned up many times. J is TRBJ2-2 and V is TRBV9; a possible D gene is TRBD1 (7 bases). The CDR3 totals 16 residues. Germline V gene lookup returns CDR1 SGDLS and CDR2 YYNGEE. Trimming left V 0 bases short and J 5 bases short, with 14 bases between. The DNA for the CDR3 is TGTGCCAGCAGCGTAGGACAGGGCCGGGAGACCGGGGAGCTGTTTTTT. Encoded protein: CASSVGQGRETGELFF. The whole variable domain, remainder taken from reference TRBV9 and TRBJ2-2, is DSGVTQTPKHLITATGQRVTLRCSPRSGDLSVYWYQQSLDQGLQFLIQYYNGEERAKGNILERFSAQQFPDLHSELNLSSLELGDSALYFCASSVGQGRETGELFFGEGSRLTVL.

This clonotype was counted ten times or more. The V call is TRBV9, the J call TRBJ1-2; the D gene is possibly TRBD1 (5 bases). The CDR3 has 15 residues. Germline assignment: CDR1 SGDLS and CDR2 YYNGEE. Trimming cost V 3 bases and J 8 bases, with 20 bases left between them. The CDR3 spells CASSAGAVKAGGYTF. The CDR3 bases are TGTGCCAGCAGCGCTGGGGCCGTAAAGGCGGGAGGCTACACCTTC.

This clonotype is categorized as medium-sized. The gene calls are TRBV9 and TRBJ2-1; D possibly corresponds to TRBD2 (5 bases). Germline V lookup: CDR1 SGDLS, CDR2 YYNGEE. V lost 2 bases, J lost 1 base, and 10 bases lay in between. The CDR3 extends over 15 amino acids. Here the CDR3 reads CASSVLAVSYNEQFF. In DNA, the CDR3 is TGTGCCAGCAGCGTTCTAGCTGTGTCCTACAATGAGCAGTTCTTC.

This clonotype qualifies as medium-sized. The V call is TRBV9, the J call TRBJ1-2; possible D gene TRBD1, 6 bases. This CDR3 is 14 amino acids long. Germline CDR1 is SGDLS and CDR2 is YYNGEE. Trimming stripped 0 bases from V and 3 bases from J, with 9 bases between. DNA of the CDR3: TGTGCCAGCAGCGTAGACAGGGCGTACTATGGCTACACCTTC. Translating gives CASSVDRAYYGYTF.

Ten or more counts support this clonotype. This chain links TRBV9 with TRBJ2-5; a possible D gene is TRBD1 (5 bases). Germline assignment: CDR1 SGDLS and CDR2 YYNGEE. With 4 bases removed from V and 5 bases from J, the gap between germline ends came to 21 bases. This CDR3 comprises 16 residues. The CDR3 sequence is CASSPTSAGRRETQYF. In DNA form, the CDR3 reads TGTGCCAGCAGCCCAACCTCGGCAGGGCGGCGGGAGACCCAGTACTTC.

In this sample, this clonotype turned up many times. The gene calls are TRBV9 and TRBJ2-3, with a possible D match to TRBD2 (6 bases). Trimming stripped 4 bases from V and 6 bases from J, with 15 bases between. Germline V gives CDR1 SGDLS, CDR2 YYNGEE. This CDR3 is 14 amino acids long. The CDR3 DNA reads as TGTGCCAGCAGCCCCGGTGTAGCGGCTGATACGCAGTATTTT. This codes for CASSPGVAADTQYF.

This clonotype was observed many times. This CDR3 reads CASSEGLAGATDTQYF. The CDR3 DNA follows: TGTGCCAGCAGCGAAGGACTAGCGGGAGCCACAGATACGCAGTATTTT. This chain uses TRBV9 with TRBJ2-3, with 13 bases lining up with TRBD2. This CDR3 comprises 16 residues. The germline CDR1 and CDR2 sequences are SGDLS and YYNGEE. The V gene end was trimmed by 3 bases and the J gene end by 2 bases; junction bases not matched to a gene: 3.

This clonotype was detected ten times or more. The V call is TRBV9, the J call TRBJ2-7, with D perhaps TRBD2 (6 bases). CDR3 length: 17 residues. Germline CDR1 reads SGDLS; CDR2 reads YYNGEE. The V and J ends lost 4 bases and 4 bases respectively, with 24 bases between them. The CDR3 is CASSPSVRASVDYEQYF. In nucleotides, the CDR3 is TGTGCCAGCAGCCCAAGCGTTAGAGCTAGCGTCGATTACGAGCAGTACTTC.

There are many counts of this clonotype. J is TRBJ2-2 and V is TRBV9; tentatively, D is TRBD1 or TRBD2 (5 bases each). CDR1 is SGDLS and CDR2 is YYNGEE in the germline V gene. V lost 2 bases, J lost 4 bases, and 9 bases lay in between. The CDR3 extends over 14 amino acids. The CDR3 region is CASSVSGTTGELFF. The CDR3 coding sequence is TGTGCCAGCAGCGTTTCGGGGACCACCGGGGAGCTGTTTTTT.

The sample holds many counts of this clonotype. The chain uses TRBV9 and TRBJ2-7; 11 bases match TRBD2. The CDR3 sequence is 14 residues long. The germline V gene encodes CDR1 SGDLS and CDR2 YYNGEE. V gave up 4 bases and J gave up 4 bases; unmatched junction bases: 4. CDR3 DNA sequence: TGTGCCAGCAGCCCCAGACTAGCGGGGTACGAGCAGTACTTC. It encodes CASSPRLAGYEQYF.

This clonotype was seen at least ten times. V is TRBV9 and J is TRBJ2-2, with TRBD2 identical over 9 bases. This CDR3 has 15 residues. In germline, CDR1 is SGDLS, CDR2 YYNGEE. J gave up 5 bases and V 0 bases, and 2 bases lay outside the gene matches. CDR3 amino acids: CASSVEAGGTGELFF. In DNA, the CDR3 is TGTGCCAGCAGCGTAGAGGCGGGGGGGACCGGGGAGCTGTTTTTT.

At least ten counts were recorded for this clonotype. The chain couples TRBV9 to TRBJ2-1; D is possibly TRBD2 (6 bases). Looked up from germline, CDR1 is SGDLS and CDR2 is YYNGEE. V lost 4 bases to trimming and J lost 2 bases, with 13 bases between them. The CDR3 is 15 residues long. The CDR3 DNA reads as TGTGCCAGCAGCCCTCGGGAGAAAACCTACAATGAGCAGTTCTTC. It codes for CASSPREKTYNEQFF.

There are many counts of this clonotype. This chain uses TRBV9 with TRBJ1-5, with 8 bases aligning to TRBD1. The CDR3 has 14 amino acids. CDR1 SGDLS and CDR2 YYNGEE come from the germline V gene. V shed 3 bases and J 4 bases; nucleotides not matched to a gene: 3. The CDR3 protein is CASSGQGSNQPQHF. In DNA form, the CDR3 reads TGTGCCAGCAGCGGACAGGGGAGTAATCAGCCCCAGCATTTT.

The chain combines TRBV9 with TRBJ2-5; TRBD2 matches 15 bases. The V gene's germline CDR1 is SGDLS and CDR2 YYNGEE. The ends lost 2 bases at V and 2 bases at J; junction bases unmatched: 7. CDR3 length equals 18 residues. The chain's CDR3 is CASSVFAGLAGGQETQYF. The CDR3 nucleotides read TGTGCCAGCAGCGTTTTCGCGGGACTAGCGGGGGGTCAAGAGACCCAGTACTTC.

This clonotype came up many times. The rearrangement joins TRBV9 to TRBJ2-3, with TRBD2 identical over 13 bases. There are 16 residues in the CDR3. Germline CDR1 SGDLS, CDR2 YYNGEE. V shed 4 bases and J 3 bases; nucleotides not matched to a gene: 5. CDR3 sequence reads: CASSQTSGGLTDTQYF. In DNA form, the CDR3 reads TGTGCCAGCAGCCAGACTAGCGGGGGGCTGACAGATACGCAGTATTTT.

This clonotype was found many times. The rearrangement links TRBV9 to TRBJ2-3; no clear D gene. Germline lookup yields CDR1 SGDLS and CDR2 YYNGEE. CDR3 length equals 17 residues. The ends were cut back, 2 bases at V and 1 base at J, with 17 bases in the middle. Written as DNA, the CDR3 is TGTGCCAGCAGCGTGGGCCAAACCTCATTAGGCACAGATACGCAGTATTTT. It is translated as CASSVGQTSLGTDTQYF. Complete variable domain (other parts from reference TRBV9 and TRBJ2-3): DSGVTQTPKHLITATGQRVTLRCSPRSGDLSVYWYQQSLDQGLQFLIQYYNGEERAKGNILERFSAQQFPDLHSELNLSSLELGDSALYFCASSVGQTSLGTDTQYFGPGTRLTVL.

This clonotype occurred many times. The chain recombines TRBV9 with TRBJ2-2; D gene ambiguous. The CDR3 sequence is 14 residues long. CDR1 and CDR2 (germline): SGDLS, YYNGEE. Trimming left V 4 bases short and J 4 bases short, with 11 bases between. The CDR3 DNA sequence: TGTGCCAGCAGCCCTTTAAGGTTCACCGGGGAGCTGTTTTTT. Translation: CASSPLRFTGELFF.

This clonotype has ten or more counts. This chain links TRBV3-1 with TRBJ2-7; TRBD1 is a possible D gene (6 bases). The CDR3 loop spans 16 amino acids. Trimming removed 3 bases at V and 2 bases at J, with 17 bases between. Germline CDR1 and CDR2: LGHDT and YNNKEL (reference sequence). The CDR3 nucleotides are TGTGCCAGCAGCCAGGTTCTTGTCCGGGACACCTACGAGCAGTACTTC. Translated: CASSQVLVRDTYEQYF.

The table lists this clonotype with many counts. The genes are TRBV9 and TRBJ2-2; a possible D gene is TRBD1 (6 bases). The germline gives CDR1 SGDLS, CDR2 YYNGEE. Trimming pared 4 bases from V and 2 bases from J, leaving 12 bases between. The CDR3 is 15 amino acids. The CDR3 DNA reads as TGTGCCAGCAGCCAGGGGACATCAAACACCGGGGAGCTGTTTTTT. This codes for CASSQGTSNTGELFF.

The V and J genes are TRBV9 and TRBJ2-2; D could derive from TRBD1 or TRBD2 (5 bases each). The V end was cut by 2 bases, the J end by 4 bases, with 12 bases between. The CDR3 consists of 15 residues. The germline V gene has CDR1 SGDLS and CDR2 YYNGEE. The CDR3 nucleotides read TGTGCCAGCAGCGTCGGGACCGCTCTCACCGGGGAGCTGTTTTTT. This translates into CASSVGTALTGELFF. Full variable domain (remainder filled in from reference TRBV9 and TRBJ2-2): DSGVTQTPKHLITATGQRVTLRCSPRSGDLSVYWYQQSLDQGLQFLIQYYNGEERAKGNILERFSAQQFPDLHSELNLSSLELGDSALYFCASSVGTALTGELFFGEGSRLTVL.

This clonotype was counted at least ten times. The chain couples TRBV9 to TRBJ2-3; no clear D gene. This CDR3 region has 12 residues. Germline values: CDR1 SGDLS, CDR2 YYNGEE. The V and J ends lost 3 bases and 4 bases respectively, with 6 bases between them. DNA for the CDR3: TGTGCCAGCAGCGATCCGGCAGATACGCAGTATTTT. Translated: CASSDPADTQYF. The full variable domain, with the rest looked up from reference TRBV9 and TRBJ2-3, is DSGVTQTPKHLITATGQRVTLRCSPRSGDLSVYWYQQSLDQGLQFLIQYYNGEERAKGNILERFSAQQFPDLHSELNLSSLELGDSALYFCASSDPADTQYFGPGTRLTVL.